The 28 T cell receptor beta chains below were found in one sample sequenced in a study of T cell repertoires in ileal Crohn's disease. Only in-frame clones appear in the TCRdb table, and some are missing; sequencing was by immunoSEQ multiplex PCR. In the table there are about 13,000 clones, around 80% of which are singletons. Time point given: neoterminal ileum biopsy at postoperative endoscopy, about 6 months after surgery. The sample taken for sequencing was ileal tissue. The receptors were gathered from an adult with Crohn's disease.

This clone came up once. The chain carries TRBV5-1 and TRBJ1-1; tentatively, D is TRBD1 (5 bases). The CDR3 is made up of 18 amino acids. The germline V gene has CDR1 SGHRS and CDR2 YFSETQ. The V end was cut by 0 bases, the J end by 4 bases, with 22 bases between. The CDR3 protein is CASSLDPGRTNGGTEAFF. DNA for the CDR3: TGCGCCAGCAGCTTGGATCCAGGGAGGACGAACGGTGGCACTGAAGCTTTCTTT.

The rearrangement uses TRBV5-1 and TRBJ1-2; 10 nucleotides line up with TRBD1. The CDR3 runs 16 residues. CDR1 is SGHRS, CDR2 YFSETQ, per germline. J lost 4 bases, V lost 0 bases, and 6 bases had no gene match. For the CDR3, the DNA is TGCGCCAGCAGCTTGGATAGGGGGACAGGGGCCTATGGCTACACCTTC. Translation: CASSLDRGTGAYGYTF.

The rearrangement uses TRBV6-1 and TRBJ2-7; the match to TRBD1 covers 12 bases. The CDR3 sequence is 18 residues long. After removal of 0 bases from V and 3 bases from J, the junction contained 9 bases not matched to a gene. Germline V gives CDR1 MNHNS, CDR2 SASEGT. CDR3 region: CASSEAVGGTGGRYEQYF. CDR3 DNA: TGTGCCAGCAGTGAAGCGGTGGGGGGGACAGGGGGCCGCTACGAGCAGTACTTC.

This clone appeared once. The chain carries TRBV14 and TRBJ1-3, with 7 bases fitting TRBD1. This CDR3 has 16 residues. Looked up from germline, CDR1 is SGHDN and CDR2 is FVKESK. The V segment lost 4 bases and the J segment 0 bases; nucleotides outside the gene matches: 6. The CDR3 DNA follows: TGTGCCAGCAGCCGACCGGGACAGTTCTCTGGAAACACCATATATTTT. Translating gives CASSRPGQFSGNTIYF. The full variable domain, with the rest looked up from reference TRBV14 and TRBJ1-3, is EAGVTQFPSHSVIEKGQTVTLRCDPISGHDNLYWYRRVMGKEIKFLLHFVKESKQDESGMPNNRFLAERTGGTYSTLKVQPAELEDSGVYFCASSRPGQFSGNTIYFGEGSWLTVV.

The chain carries TRBV5-1 and TRBJ2-3; D is unclear. Per the germline V gene, CDR1 is SGHRS and CDR2 is YFSETQ. There are 13 residues in the CDR3. V was trimmed by 0 bases and J by 4 bases, leaving 6 bases between them. In DNA, the CDR3 is TGCGCCAGCAGCTTGGAAGAGGCAGATACGCAGTATTTT. Amino acids: CASSLEEADTQYF. The whole variable domain, filled in from reference TRBV5-1 and TRBJ2-3, reads KAGVTQTPRYLIKTRGQQVTLSCSPISGHRSVSWYQQTPGQGLQFLFEYFSETQRNKGNFPGRFSGRQFSNSRSEMNVSTLELGDSALYLCASSLEEADTQYFGPGTRLTVL.

This clone is medium-sized. V and J are TRBV18 and TRBJ1-4; 10 bases are a match to TRBD1. Germline-derived CDR1 and CDR2 are KGHSH and LQKENI. V shed 2 bases and J 2 bases; nucleotides not matched to a gene: 2. CDR3 length: 16 residues. The CDR3 is CASSPRTGGTNEKLFF. The DNA for the CDR3 is TGTGCCAGCTCACCAAGGACAGGGGGTACTAATGAAAAACTGTTTTTT.

Concerning this clone itself: A junction boundary mismatches the germline segment, possibly from a read error. The chain has TRBV5-1 and TRBJ2-7; 9 bases are shared with TRBD2. This CDR3 has 13 residues. Germline lookup yields CDR1 SGHRS and CDR2 YFSETQ. CDR3 DNA sequence: TGCGCCAGCAGCCCAGGGAGCGGGGGGTCGGGGAACTTC. Protein: CASSPGSGGSGNF.

Here the CDR3 DNA reads TGTGCCAGCTCACCCGGGACAGGGGGCCATGGTGTTGATGATGGCTACACCTTC. Its protein product is CASSPGTGGHGVDDGYTF. This chain joins TRBV18 and TRBJ1-2; 12 bases match TRBD1. J gave up 6 bases and V 3 bases, and 14 bases lay outside the gene matches. The CDR3 has 18 residues. CDR1 is KGHSH, CDR2 LQKENI, per germline. Variable domain in full (rest from reference TRBV18 and TRBJ1-2): NAGVMQNPRHLVRRRGQEARLRCSPMKGHSHVYWYRQLPEEGLKFMVYLQKENIIDESGMPKERFSAEFPKEGPSILRIQQVVRGDSAAYFCASSPGTGGHGVDDGYTFGSGTRLTVV.

To note about this clone: The same CDR3 can be traced to other DNA sequences in this sample. V and J are TRBV10-1 and TRBJ2-7; 10 positions agree with TRBD2. V trimming: 2 bases; J trimming: 3 bases; junction bases outside the gene matches: 4. The germline V gene encodes CDR1 WNHNN and CDR2 SYGVQD (reference sequence). CDR3 length: 15 residues. CDR3 sequence reads: CASSEGLAGVYEQYF. The DNA for the CDR3 is TGCGCCAGCAGTGAGGGGCTAGCGGGGGTCTACGAGCAGTACTTC.

This clone was seen only once. The rearrangement links TRBV30 to TRBJ2-4; 10 nucleotides agree with TRBD2. CDR1 GTSNPN and CDR2 SVGIG come from the germline V gene (reference sequence). The CDR3 length is 15 residues. Losses at the gene ends were 0 bases for V and 9 bases for J; bases not matched to a gene: 8. CDR3 in amino acids: CAWSVLSGRAPIQYF. CDR3 DNA: TGTGCCTGGAGTGTACTAAGCGGGAGGGCCCCCATTCAGTACTTC.

Only a few counts were recorded for this clone. This chain connects TRBV7-9 to TRBJ1-1; TRBD1 matches at 12 bases. The CDR3 covers 17 residues. The V gene's germline CDR1 is SEHNR and CDR2 FQNEAQ (reference sequence). The V gene end was trimmed by 2 bases and the J gene end by 3 bases; junction bases not matched to a gene: 7. In DNA, the CDR3 is TGTGCCAGCAGCTTAATAGGGACAGGGGGCAGAGACACTGAAGCTTTCTTT. It codes for CASSLIGTGGRDTEAFF.

This sequence joins TRBV7-8 and TRBJ1-1, with 11 bases that match TRBD1. There are 14 residues in the CDR3. The V gene end was trimmed by 2 bases and the J gene end by 7 bases; junction bases not matched to a gene: 3. Germline lookup yields CDR1 SGHVS and CDR2 FQNEAQ. The CDR3 DNA reads TGTGCCAGCAGCTTAAGGGACAGGGGGATTGAAGCTTTCTTT. This translates into CASSLRDRGIEAFF.

The rearrangement uses TRBV13 and TRBJ2-1; 9 bases map to TRBD2. The germline V gene has CDR1 PRHDT and CDR2 FYEKMQ (reference sequence). Trimming at V came to 1 base and at J to 9 bases, leaving 10 bases not matched to a gene. The CDR3 runs 16 residues. The CDR3 region has the DNA TGTGCCAGCAGCTTAGCCTCCCTAGCGGGGACGGGTGAGCAGTTCTTC. Encoded protein: CASSLASLAGTGEQFF.

This clone was counted a few times. The chain has TRBV5-5 and TRBJ2-7; 8 bases match TRBD2. The CDR3 runs 13 residues. CDR1 is SGHKS, CDR2 YYEKEE, per germline (reference sequence). V was pared by 4 bases and J by 3 bases, with 3 bases of the junction left unmatched. This chain's CDR3 is CASSTGGGYEQYF. In nucleotides, the CDR3 is TGTGCCAGCAGCACCGGGGGGGGCTACGAGCAGTACTTC. The variable domain in full, with the rest retrieved from reference TRBV5-5 and TRBJ2-7, is DAGVTQSPTHLIKTRGQQVTLRCSPISGHKSVSWYQQVLGQGPQFIFQYYEKEERGRGNFPDRFSARQFPNYSSELNVNALLLGDSALYLCASSTGGGYEQYFGPGTRLTVT.

This clone appeared once. This chain connects TRBV6-1 to TRBJ1-2; 10 positions agree with TRBD1. The CDR3 is 16 amino acids. Germline V CDR1 and CDR2: MNHNS, SASEGT. Germline trimming cut 2 bases from V and 7 bases from J; bases unmatched to any gene: 10. Here the CDR3 DNA reads TGTGCCAGCAGTGAACGGTCTAGACAGGGGGCGGCTGGCTACACCTTC. Amino acids: CASSERSRQGAAGYTF.

V is TRBV25-1 and J is TRBJ2-6, with 9 bases fitting TRBD1. The CDR3 extends over 18 amino acids. V trimming: 5 bases; J trimming: 2 bases; junction bases outside the gene matches: 10. The germline gives CDR1 MGHDK, CDR2 SYGVNS. CDR3 sequence (DNA): TGTGCCAGCAGTATCCCGGGACAGGGAGGTACTGGGGCCAACGTCCTGACTTTC. Its translation is CASSIPGQGGTGANVLTF.

CDR3: CASSPTGTGRSPLHF. DNA for the CDR3: TGTGCCAGCAGTCCCACCGGGACAGGGAGATCACCCCTCCACTTT. The chain couples TRBV6-5 to TRBJ1-6; 9 nucleotides match TRBD1. This CDR3 is built from 15 residues. V shed 5 bases, J shed 10 bases, and the junction held 9 bases outside the gene matches. The germline V gene encodes CDR1 MNHEY and CDR2 SVGAGI.

The CDR3 sequence: CASSKLAGDNNEQFF. In nucleotides, the CDR3 is TGTGCCAGTAGTAAACTAGCGGGAGATAACAATGAGCAGTTCTTC. The chain employs TRBV19 and TRBJ2-1, with 11 nucleotides matching TRBD2. With 4 bases clipped from V and 5 bases from J, the junction kept 4 bases outside the gene matches. Germline assignment: CDR1 LNHDA and CDR2 SQIVND (reference sequence). The CDR3 extends over 15 amino acids.

The chain is built from TRBV9 and TRBJ1-1, with 7 bases identical to TRBD1. The CDR3 extends over 16 amino acids. The J segment lost 4 bases and the V segment lost 0 bases, leaving 9 bases of the junction unmatched. Germline assignment: CDR1 SGDLS and CDR2 YYNGEE. CDR3 nucleotides: TGTGCCAGCAGCGTAGATCCGGGACAGACCTCCACTGAAGCTTTCTTT. It is translated as CASSVDPGQTSTEAFF.

V gene TRBV9 combines with J gene TRBJ2-2, with 9 bases matching TRBD2. V lost 0 bases and J lost 8; bases outside the gene matches: 2. The CDR3 runs to 14 residues. CDR1 is SGDLS, CDR2 YYNGEE, per germline. CDR3 coding DNA: TGTGCCAGCAGCGTAGCGCGGGAGGGGGGGGAGCTGTTTTTT. It specifies CASSVAREGGELFF.

The chain carries TRBV5-1 and TRBJ2-7, with TRBD2 matching 12 bases. With V trimmed by 4 bases and J by 4 bases, 9 bases remained unmatched. The CDR3 is 16 amino acids. Per germline, CDR1 SGHRS and CDR2 YFSETQ. CDR3 in DNA: TGCGCCAGCAGCCCGTATGGACTAGCGGGAAGGTACGAGCAGTACTTC. Translated: CASSPYGLAGRYEQYF.

Here the CDR3 DNA reads TGTGCCAGCAGTGAACGGCAGGGTAGGACCGGCTATGGCTACACCTTC. Translated: CASSERQGRTGYGYTF. The chain recombines TRBV2 with TRBJ1-2; a weak D match, TRBD1 (5 bases). The CDR3 consists of 16 residues. The V gene's germline CDR1 is SNHLY and CDR2 FYNNEI. Trimming took off 2 bases at V and 4 bases at J, with 17 bases between the two ends.

The CDR3 protein is CSVAPGGSYGYTF. The CDR3 region has the DNA TGCAGCGTTGCCCCAGGGGGCAGCTATGGCTACACCTTC. The chain employs TRBV29-1 and TRBJ1-2, with 8 positions matching TRBD1. V was clipped by 4 bases and J by 4 bases; unmatched bases: 5. CDR3 length: 13 residues. Per the germline V gene, CDR1 is SQVTM and CDR2 is ANQGSEA.

There are a few counts of this clone. This chain uses TRBV5-4 with TRBJ2-3; 8 positions agree with TRBD2. This CDR3 has 14 residues. J was trimmed by 3 bases and V by 4 bases; bases with no gene match: 4. Germline loops: CDR1 SGHNT, CDR2 YYREEE (reference sequence). CDR3 in amino acids: CASSQRGWTDTQYF. CDR3 coding DNA: TGTGCCAGCAGCCAGCGGGGGTGGACAGATACGCAGTATTTT.

V gene TRBV7-7 combines with J gene TRBJ2-1, with 14 bases fitting TRBD2. J was trimmed by 8 bases and V by 5 bases; bases with no gene match: 11. CDR1 and CDR2 (germline): SSHAT, FNYEAQ (reference sequence). The CDR3 runs 17 residues. CDR3: CASSRGRTSGRTDEQFF. DNA of the CDR3: TGTGCCAGCAGCCGAGGAAGGACTAGCGGGAGGACCGATGAGCAGTTCTTC.

The chain carries TRBV6-1 and TRBJ1-5, with 8 bases identical to TRBD1. The CDR3 has 14 residues. Trimming at V came to 4 bases and at J to 6 bases, leaving 5 bases not matched to a gene. Germline V gene lookup returns CDR1 MNHNS and CDR2 SASEGT. The CDR3: CASSGTGGSQPQHF. The CDR3 bases are TGTGCCAGCAGTGGAACAGGGGGGAGTCAGCCCCAGCATTTT.

The gene calls are TRBV5-6 and TRBJ2-7, with unresolved D. Germline V lookup: CDR1 SGHDT, CDR2 YYEEEE. Trimming took 3 bases from V and 6 from J, leaving 10 bases between them. The CDR3 sequence is 12 residues long. CDR3 coding DNA: TGTGCCAGCAGCTCCTATCGAGGCGAGCAGTACTTC. Amino acids: CASSSYRGEQYF.

The V gene is TRBV27, the J gene TRBJ2-2; 8 bases fit TRBD2. Germline CDR1 reads MNHEY; CDR2 reads SMNVEV (reference sequence). The CDR3 totals 17 residues. J was trimmed by 10 bases and V by 2 bases; bases with no gene match: 15. CDR3 amino acids: CASSLRTAVGGAPELFF. CDR3 in DNA: TGTGCCAGCAGTTTACGGACGGCCGTCGGGGGGGCCCCGGAGCTGTTTTTT.